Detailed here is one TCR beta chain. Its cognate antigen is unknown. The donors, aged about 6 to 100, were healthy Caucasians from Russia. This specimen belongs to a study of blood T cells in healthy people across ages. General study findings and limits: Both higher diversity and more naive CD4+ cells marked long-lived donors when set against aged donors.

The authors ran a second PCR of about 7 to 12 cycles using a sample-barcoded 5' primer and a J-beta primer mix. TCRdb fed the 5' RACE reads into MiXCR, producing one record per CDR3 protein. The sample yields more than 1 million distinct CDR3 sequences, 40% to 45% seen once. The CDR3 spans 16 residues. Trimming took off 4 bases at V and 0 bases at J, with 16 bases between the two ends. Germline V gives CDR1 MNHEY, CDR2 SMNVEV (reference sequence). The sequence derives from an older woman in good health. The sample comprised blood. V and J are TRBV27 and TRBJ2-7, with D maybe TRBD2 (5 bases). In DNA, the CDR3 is TGTGCCAGCAGTTCATCGGCTGCGGGCAGCTCCTACGAGCAGTACTTC. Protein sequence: CASSSSAAGSSYEQYF.